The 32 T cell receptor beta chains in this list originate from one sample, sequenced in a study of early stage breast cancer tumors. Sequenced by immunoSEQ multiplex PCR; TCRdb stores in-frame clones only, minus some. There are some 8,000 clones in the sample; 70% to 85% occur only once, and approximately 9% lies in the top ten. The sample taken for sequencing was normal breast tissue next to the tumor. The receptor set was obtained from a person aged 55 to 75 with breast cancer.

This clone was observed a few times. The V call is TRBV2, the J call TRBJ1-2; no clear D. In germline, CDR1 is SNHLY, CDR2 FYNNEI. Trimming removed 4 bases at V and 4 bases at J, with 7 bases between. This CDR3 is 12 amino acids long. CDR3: CASSGEGYGYTF. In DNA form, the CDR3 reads TGTGCCAGCAGTGGGGAGGGCTATGGCTACACCTTC.

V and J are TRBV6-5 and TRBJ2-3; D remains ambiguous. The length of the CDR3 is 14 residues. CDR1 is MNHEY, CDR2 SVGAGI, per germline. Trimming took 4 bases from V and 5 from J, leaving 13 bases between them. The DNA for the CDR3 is TGTGCCAGCAGTTCCGGTCAGAGGCGAGATACGCAGTATTTT. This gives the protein CASSSGQRRDTQYF.

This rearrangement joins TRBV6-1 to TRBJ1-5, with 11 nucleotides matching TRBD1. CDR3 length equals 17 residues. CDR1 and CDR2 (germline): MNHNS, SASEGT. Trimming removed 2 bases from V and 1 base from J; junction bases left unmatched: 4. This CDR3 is CASSELRTGGSNQPQHF. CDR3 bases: TGTGCCAGCAGTGAACTCCGGACAGGGGGCAGCAATCAGCCCCAGCATTTT.

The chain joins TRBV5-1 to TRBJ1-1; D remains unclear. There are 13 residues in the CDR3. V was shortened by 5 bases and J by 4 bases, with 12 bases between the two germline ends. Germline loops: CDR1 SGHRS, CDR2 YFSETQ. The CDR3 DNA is TGCGCCAGCAGTTTTGACGGCTTCACTGAAGCTTTCTTT. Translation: CASSFDGFTEAFF. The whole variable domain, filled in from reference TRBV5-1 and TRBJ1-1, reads KAGVTQTPRYLIKTRGQQVTLSCSPISGHRSVSWYQQTPGQGLQFLFEYFSETQRNKGNFPGRFSGRQFSNSRSEMNVSTLELGDSALYLCASSFDGFTEAFFGQGTRLTVV.

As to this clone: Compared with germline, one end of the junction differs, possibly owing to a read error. The CDR3 nucleotides read TGTGCTAGCAGCCAAGGGACAGGGGGCGCGAAATCCCAGTTCTTC. It is translated as CASSQGTGGAKSQFF. This chain uses TRBV7-7 with TRBJ2-1; the match to TRBD1 covers 12 bases. Germline V lookup: CDR1 SSHAT, CDR2 FNYEAQ (reference sequence). The CDR3 totals 15 residues.

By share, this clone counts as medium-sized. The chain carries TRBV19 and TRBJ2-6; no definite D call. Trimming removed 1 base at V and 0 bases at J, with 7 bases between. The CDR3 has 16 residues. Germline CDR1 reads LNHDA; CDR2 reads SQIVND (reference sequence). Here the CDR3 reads CASSIVWSSGANVLTF. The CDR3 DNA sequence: TGTGCCAGTAGTATAGTGTGGAGCTCTGGGGCCAACGTCCTGACTTTC.

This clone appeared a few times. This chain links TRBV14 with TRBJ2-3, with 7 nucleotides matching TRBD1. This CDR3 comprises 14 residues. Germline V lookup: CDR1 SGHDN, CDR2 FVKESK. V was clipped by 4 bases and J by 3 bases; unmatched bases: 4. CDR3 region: CASSLYRGTDTQYF. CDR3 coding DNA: TGTGCCAGCAGCCTTTACAGGGGAACAGATACGCAGTATTTT.

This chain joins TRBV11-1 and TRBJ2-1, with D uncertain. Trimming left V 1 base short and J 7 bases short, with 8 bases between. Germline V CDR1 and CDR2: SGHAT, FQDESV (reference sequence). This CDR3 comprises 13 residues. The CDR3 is CASSLGWANEQFF. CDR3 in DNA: TGTGCCAGCAGCTTAGGTTGGGCTAATGAGCAGTTCTTC.

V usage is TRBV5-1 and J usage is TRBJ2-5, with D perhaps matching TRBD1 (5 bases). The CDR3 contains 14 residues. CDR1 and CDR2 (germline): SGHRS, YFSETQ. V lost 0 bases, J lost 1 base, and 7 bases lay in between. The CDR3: CASSLGQFQETQYF. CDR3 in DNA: TGCGCCAGCAGCTTGGGACAGTTCCAAGAGACCCAGTACTTC.

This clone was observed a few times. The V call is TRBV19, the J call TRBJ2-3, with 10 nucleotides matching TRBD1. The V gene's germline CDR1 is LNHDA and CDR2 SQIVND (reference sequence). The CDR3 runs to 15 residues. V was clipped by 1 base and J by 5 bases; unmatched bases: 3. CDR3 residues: CASSIGQGAVDTQYF. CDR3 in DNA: TGTGCCAGTAGTATAGGACAGGGGGCTGTAGATACGCAGTATTTT.

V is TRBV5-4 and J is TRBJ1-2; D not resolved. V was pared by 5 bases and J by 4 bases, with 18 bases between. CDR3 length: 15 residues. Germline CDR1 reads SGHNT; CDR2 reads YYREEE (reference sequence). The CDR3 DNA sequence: TGTGCCAGCAGTGAGGGTCGCGTGCCCCTCTATGGCTACACCTTC. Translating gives CASSEGRVPLYGYTF.

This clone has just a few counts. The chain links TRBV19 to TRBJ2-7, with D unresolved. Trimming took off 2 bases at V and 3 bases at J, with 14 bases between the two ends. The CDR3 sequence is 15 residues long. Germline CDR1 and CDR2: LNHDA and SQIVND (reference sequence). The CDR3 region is CASSINPARIYEQYF. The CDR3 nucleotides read TGTGCCAGTAGTATAAACCCGGCCAGAATCTACGAGCAGTACTTC.

The CDR3 nucleotides are TGTGCCATCGGGGGGCTATTCAATGAGCAGTTCTTC. It codes for CAIGGLFNEQFF. The rearrangement uses TRBV27 and TRBJ2-1, with D possibly TRBD2 on 7 matching bases. This CDR3 is built from 12 residues. Germline V CDR1 and CDR2: MNHEY, SMNVEV (reference sequence). Trimming removed 10 bases at V and 6 bases at J, with 13 bases between.

For the CDR3, the DNA is TGCGCCAGCAGCCAACCCACAGGTCAGAAAAACACCATATATTTT. Translating it yields CASSQPTGQKNTIYF. The chain employs TRBV4-1 and TRBJ1-3; the D gene is possibly TRBD1 (5 bases). Germline CDR1 MGHRA, CDR2 YSYEKL. The CDR3 has 15 amino acids. Trimming shortened V by 2 bases and J by 6 bases, and 14 bases separated the two germline ends.

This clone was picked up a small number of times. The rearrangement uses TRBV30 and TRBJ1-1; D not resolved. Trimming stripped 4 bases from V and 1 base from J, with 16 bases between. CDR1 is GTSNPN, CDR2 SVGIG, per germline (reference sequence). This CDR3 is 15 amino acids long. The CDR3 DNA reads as TGTGCCTGGATATCGTCCGCCCGACCGAACACTGAAGCTTTCTTT. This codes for CAWISSARPNTEAFF.

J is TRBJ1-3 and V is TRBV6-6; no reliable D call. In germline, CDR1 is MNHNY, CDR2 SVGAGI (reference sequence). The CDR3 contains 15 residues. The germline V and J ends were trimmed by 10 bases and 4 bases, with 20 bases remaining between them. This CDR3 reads CATKLEDVGGNTIYF. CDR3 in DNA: TGTGCCACCAAGTTGGAGGACGTAGGAGGAAACACCATATATTTT.

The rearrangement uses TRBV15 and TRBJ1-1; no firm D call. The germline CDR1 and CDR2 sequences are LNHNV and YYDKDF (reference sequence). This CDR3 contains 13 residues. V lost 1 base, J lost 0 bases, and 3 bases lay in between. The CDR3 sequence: CATSRGMNTEAFF. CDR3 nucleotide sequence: TGTGCCACCAGCAGAGGGATGAACACTGAAGCTTTCTTT.

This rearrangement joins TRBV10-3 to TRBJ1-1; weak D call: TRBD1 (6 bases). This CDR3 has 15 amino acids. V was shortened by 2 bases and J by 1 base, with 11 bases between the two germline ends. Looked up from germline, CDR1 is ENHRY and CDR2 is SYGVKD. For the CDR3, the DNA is TGTGCCATCAGTGAGGGGGGGGCTCCGAACACTGAAGCTTTCTTT. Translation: CAISEGGAPNTEAFF.

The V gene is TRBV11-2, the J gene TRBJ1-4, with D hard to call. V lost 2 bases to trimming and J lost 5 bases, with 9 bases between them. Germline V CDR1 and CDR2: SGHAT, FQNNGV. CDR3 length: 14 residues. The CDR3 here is CASSLSGLNEKLFF. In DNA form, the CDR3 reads TGTGCCAGCAGCTTAAGTGGGTTGAATGAAAAACTGTTTTTT.

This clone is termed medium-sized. In DNA, the CDR3 is TGTGCCACCACAAGGAACAATGAGCAGTTCTTC. Translation: CATTRNNEQFF. The chain joins TRBV2 to TRBJ2-1, with D uncertain. Germline V lookup: CDR1 SNHLY, CDR2 FYNNEI. V lost 10 bases and J 5 bases, leaving 9 bases between the germline ends. The CDR3 covers 11 residues. The complete variable domain, with remaining parts taken from reference TRBV2 and TRBJ2-1, reads EPEVTQTPSHQVTQMGQEVILRCVPISNHLYFYWYRQILGQKVEFLVSFYNNEISEKSEIFDDQFSVERPDGSNFTLKIRSTKLEDSAMYFCATTRNNEQFFGPGTRLTVL.

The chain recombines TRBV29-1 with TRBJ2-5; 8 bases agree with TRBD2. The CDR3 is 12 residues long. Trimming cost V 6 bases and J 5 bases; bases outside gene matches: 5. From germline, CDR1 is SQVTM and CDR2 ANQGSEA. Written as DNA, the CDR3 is TGCAGCGTAGGGACTAGTTTGGAGACCCAGTACTTC. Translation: CSVGTSLETQYF.

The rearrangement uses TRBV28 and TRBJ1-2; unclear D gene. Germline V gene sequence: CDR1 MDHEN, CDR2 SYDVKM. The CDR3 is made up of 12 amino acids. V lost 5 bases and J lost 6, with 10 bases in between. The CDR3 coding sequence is TGTGCCAGCAGTCCCACGGTACATGGCTACACCTTC. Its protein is CASSPTVHGYTF.

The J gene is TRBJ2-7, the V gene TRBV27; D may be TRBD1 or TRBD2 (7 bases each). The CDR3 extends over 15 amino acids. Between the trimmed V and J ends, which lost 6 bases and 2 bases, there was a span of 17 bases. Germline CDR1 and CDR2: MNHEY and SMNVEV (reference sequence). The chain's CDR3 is CASRPNRGGTYEQYF. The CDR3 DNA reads TGTGCCAGCAGACCGAACAGGGGAGGGACCTACGAGCAGTACTTC.

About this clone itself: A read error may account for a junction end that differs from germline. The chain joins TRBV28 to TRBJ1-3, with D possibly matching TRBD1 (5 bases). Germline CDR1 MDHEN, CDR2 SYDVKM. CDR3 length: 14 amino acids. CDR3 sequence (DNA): TGTGCCGGCAGTTTTGCACAGGTCGGAAACACCATATATTTT. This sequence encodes CAGSFAQVGNTIYF.

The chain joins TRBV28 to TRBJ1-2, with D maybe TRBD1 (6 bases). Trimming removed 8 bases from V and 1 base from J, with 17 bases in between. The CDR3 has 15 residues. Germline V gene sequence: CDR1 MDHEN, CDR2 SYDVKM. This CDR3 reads CASDSYRASNYGYTF. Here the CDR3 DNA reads TGTGCCAGCGATTCGTACAGGGCGAGTAACTATGGCTACACCTTC.

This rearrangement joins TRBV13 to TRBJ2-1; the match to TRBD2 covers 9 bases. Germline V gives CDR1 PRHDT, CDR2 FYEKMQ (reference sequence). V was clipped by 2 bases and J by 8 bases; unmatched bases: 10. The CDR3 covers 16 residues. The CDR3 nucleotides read TGTGCCAGCAGCTTATTAATACTAGCGGGCGGCCATGAGCAGTTCTTC. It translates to CASSLLILAGGHEQFF. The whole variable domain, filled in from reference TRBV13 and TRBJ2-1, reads AAGVIQSPRHLIKEKRETATLKCYPIPRHDTVYWYQQGPGQDPQFLISFYEKMQSDKGSIPDRFSAQQFSDYHSELNMSSLELGDSALYFCASSLLILAGGHEQFFGPGTRLTVL.

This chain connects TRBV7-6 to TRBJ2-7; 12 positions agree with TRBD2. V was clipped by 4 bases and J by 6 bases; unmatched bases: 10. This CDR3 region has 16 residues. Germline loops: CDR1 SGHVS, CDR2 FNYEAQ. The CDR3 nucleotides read TGTGCCAGCAGCTCCTGGACTAGCGGGGTCAAGGGCGAGCAGTACTTC. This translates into CASSSWTSGVKGEQYF.

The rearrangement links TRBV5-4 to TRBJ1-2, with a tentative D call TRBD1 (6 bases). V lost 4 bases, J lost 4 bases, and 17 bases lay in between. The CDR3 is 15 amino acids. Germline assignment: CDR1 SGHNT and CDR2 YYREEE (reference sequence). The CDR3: CASSRRTDLSYGYTF. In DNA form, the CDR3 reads TGTGCCAGCAGCCGAAGGACAGACCTAAGCTATGGCTACACCTTC. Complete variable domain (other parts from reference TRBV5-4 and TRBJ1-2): ETGVTQSPTHLIKTRGQQVTLRCSSQSGHNTVSWYQQALGQGPQFIFQYYREEENGRGNFPPRFSGLQFPNYSSELNVNALELDDSALYLCASSRRTDLSYGYTFGSGTRLTVV.

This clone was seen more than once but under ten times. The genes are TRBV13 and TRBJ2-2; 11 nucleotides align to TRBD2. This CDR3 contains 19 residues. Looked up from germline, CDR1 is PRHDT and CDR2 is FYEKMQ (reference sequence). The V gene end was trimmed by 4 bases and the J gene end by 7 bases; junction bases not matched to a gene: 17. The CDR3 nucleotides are TGTGCCAGCAGCTACCGGACGTATAGCGGGAGGGCGAATGTCGGGGAGCTGTTTTTT. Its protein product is CASSYRTYSGRANVGELFF.

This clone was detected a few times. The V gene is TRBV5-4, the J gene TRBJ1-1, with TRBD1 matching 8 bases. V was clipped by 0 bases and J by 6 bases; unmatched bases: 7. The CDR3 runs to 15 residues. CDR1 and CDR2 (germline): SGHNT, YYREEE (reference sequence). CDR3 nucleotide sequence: TGTGCCAGCAGCTTGGAGAGACAGGGGTTTCCTGAAGCTTTCTTT. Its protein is CASSLERQGFPEAFF.

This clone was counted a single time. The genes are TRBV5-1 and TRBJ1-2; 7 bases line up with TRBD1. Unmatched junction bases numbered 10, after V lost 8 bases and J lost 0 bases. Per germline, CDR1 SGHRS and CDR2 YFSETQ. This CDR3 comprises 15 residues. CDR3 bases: TGCGCCAGTGGGGGAAGGGACAGTGCTAACTATGGCTACACCTTC. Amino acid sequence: CASGGRDSANYGYTF.

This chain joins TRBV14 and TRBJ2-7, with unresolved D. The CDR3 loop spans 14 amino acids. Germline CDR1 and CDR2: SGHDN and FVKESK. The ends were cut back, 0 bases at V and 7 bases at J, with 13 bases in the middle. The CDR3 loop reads CASSQDKVSEEQYF. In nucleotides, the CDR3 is TGTGCCAGCAGCCAAGATAAAGTCTCAGAGGAGCAGTACTTC.